The 17 T cell receptor beta chains below were found in one sample sequenced in a study of post-analysis software for immune sequencing data. Overall study results and limits: Five TRBV segments, TRBV5-6, TRBV5-1 and TRBV20-1 among them, were found more frequent in patients than controls.

Their specific antigens are unknown. Every TCR beta cDNA library bore unique molecular identifiers. TCRdb fed the PCR reads into MiXCR, producing one record per CDR3 protein. The sample lists hundreds of thousands of distinct CDR3 sequences, roughly 46% occurring once. The sequencing sample was made of blood. All receptors derive from a girl between 5 and 17 years old with multiple sclerosis.

This chain joins TRBV20-1 and TRBJ2-7; the match to TRBD1 covers 7 bases. V shed 3 bases, J shed 4 bases, and the junction held 9 bases outside the gene matches. The CDR3 totals 14 residues. In germline, CDR1 is DFQATT, CDR2 SNEGSKA (reference sequence). In DNA form, the CDR3 reads TGCAGTGCTAGTATATACTACAGGGGTTACGAGCAGTACTTC. As protein: CSASIYYRGYEQYF.

This sequence joins TRBV29-1 and TRBJ1-2; D perhaps matches TRBD1 (5 bases). CDR3 length: 11 amino acids. Germline loops: CDR1 SQVTM, CDR2 ANQGSEA. The ends were cut back, 5 bases at V and 12 bases at J, with 16 bases in the middle. The CDR3 nucleotides are TGCAGCGTTCAAGCAGGGCCCCCGGACACCTTC. Amino acids: CSVQAGPPDTF.

This clonotype was detected a few times. The V call is TRBV4-2, the J call TRBJ1-4; TRBD1 might be the D (5 bases). The germline CDR1 and CDR2 sequences are LGHNA and YNFKEQ. This CDR3 has 16 residues. V gave up 4 bases and J gave up 3 bases, with 15 bases separating them. Here the CDR3 reads CASSPNRRGANEKLFF. CDR3 sequence (DNA): TGTGCCAGCAGCCCGAACCGACGGGGGGCTAATGAAAAACTGTTTTTT.

The V gene is TRBV24-1, the J gene TRBJ2-1; 14 nucleotides line up with TRBD2. Germline-derived CDR1 and CDR2 are KGHDR and SFDVKD. With V trimmed by 3 bases and J by 10 bases, 7 bases remained unmatched. This CDR3 is built from 16 residues. The DNA for the CDR3 is TGTGCCACCAGTGATCCAGGACTAGCGGGAGGCTGGGAGCAGTTCTTC. Translated: CATSDPGLAGGWEQFF.

The chain couples TRBV5-1 to TRBJ1-2; 7 bases line up with TRBD1. There are 15 residues in the CDR3. The germline V gene encodes CDR1 SGHRS and CDR2 YFSETQ. The ends lost 0 bases at V and 8 bases at J; junction bases unmatched: 10. The CDR3 region has the DNA TGCGCCAGCAGCTTGGAAGGGGGCGGGGTATTCGGCTACACCTTC. Translation: CASSLEGGGVFGYTF.

This clonotype was seen only a few times. This chain links TRBV28 with TRBJ1-1; TRBD1 matches 7 bases. Losses at the gene ends were 6 bases for V and 1 base for J; bases not matched to a gene: 8. CDR3 size: 15 residues. Per the germline V gene, CDR1 is MDHEN and CDR2 is SYDVKM. The CDR3 DNA sequence: TGTGCCAGCAGGACCGCCGGGACAGAGAACACTGAAGCTTTCTTT. Translating gives CASRTAGTENTEAFF.

V is TRBV5-1 and J is TRBJ1-1; D gene ambiguous. V lost 7 bases, J lost 4 bases, and 14 bases lay in between. From germline, CDR1 is SGHRS and CDR2 YFSETQ. This CDR3 region has 13 residues. In DNA form, the CDR3 reads TGCGCCAGCGCGGCGGGCGGTACCACTGAAGCTTTCTTT. It specifies CASAAGGTTEAFF.

The chain combines TRBV9 with TRBJ1-1; D might be TRBD1 (6 bases). The CDR3 consists of 15 residues. The V end lost 0 bases, the J end lost 4 bases, and 13 bases lay between the germline ends. Germline loops: CDR1 SGDLS, CDR2 YYNGEE. The CDR3 spells CASSVGAGAFTEAFF. CDR3 coding DNA: TGTGCCAGCAGCGTAGGGGCAGGGGCATTCACTGAAGCTTTCTTT.

This clonotype was observed a handful of times. The chain has TRBV29-1 and TRBJ1-2; D is undetermined. The CDR3 spans 14 residues. Germline CDR1 reads SQVTM; CDR2 reads ANQGSEA. The V end lost 0 bases, the J end lost 5 bases, and 13 bases lay between the germline ends. CDR3 protein: CSVEEGSQTYGYTF. CDR3 coding DNA: TGCAGCGTTGAAGAGGGCAGCCAGACTTATGGCTACACCTTC.

This clonotype was recorded a few times. The chain is built from TRBV7-9 and TRBJ2-4; perhaps TRBD2 as D (6 bases). The CDR3 covers 14 residues. With 7 bases removed from V and 7 bases from J, the gap between germline ends came to 17 bases. Germline assignment: CDR1 SEHNR and CDR2 FQNEAQ (reference sequence). The CDR3 is CASTNEEGRNIQYF. CDR3 in DNA: TGTGCCAGCACCAATGAGGAGGGGAGGAACATTCAGTACTTC.

This clonotype has only a few counts. The rearrangement links TRBV7-2 to TRBJ2-7; no reliable D call. The CDR3 covers 15 residues. Germline CDR1 reads SGHTA; CDR2 reads FQGNSA. The ends were cut back, 1 base at V and 5 bases at J, with 15 bases in the middle. The CDR3 DNA follows: TGTGCCAGCAGCTTAGAGCCTACTGTCTGGAACGAGCAGTACTTC. Its translation is CASSLEPTVWNEQYF.

The J gene is TRBJ2-5, the V gene TRBV12-3 or TRBV12-4; TRBD2 agrees at 9 bases. V was pared by 6 bases and J by 2 bases, with 7 bases of the junction left unmatched. This CDR3 spans 15 amino acids. The DNA for the CDR3 is TGTGCCAGCAGAGACTTAGCGGGGGCTCAAGAGACCCAGTACTTC. As protein: CASRDLAGAQETQYF.

J is TRBJ1-2 and V is TRBV4-2, with 9 positions matching TRBD1. This CDR3 has 14 amino acids. Germline assignment: CDR1 LGHNA and CDR2 YNFKEQ. Germline trimming cut 3 bases from V and 6 bases from J; bases unmatched to any gene: 5. The CDR3 spells CASSQAGQGHGYTF. Written as DNA, the CDR3 is TGTGCCAGCAGCCAGGCGGGACAGGGCCATGGCTACACCTTC.

V and J are TRBV12-3 or TRBV12-4 and TRBJ2-1, with TRBD1 matching over 9 bases. V shed 6 bases and J 7 bases; nucleotides not matched to a gene: 13. The CDR3 runs to 16 residues. CDR3 in amino acids: CASSPTGGASENEQFF. The DNA of the CDR3 is TGTGCCAGCAGCCCTACAGGGGGCGCGTCTGAGAATGAGCAGTTCTTC.

This clonotype was seen more than once but under ten times. The chain has TRBV28 and TRBJ2-5; D is unresolved. Per the germline V gene, CDR1 is MDHEN and CDR2 is SYDVKM. V gave up 7 bases and J gave up 1 base, with 13 bases separating them. The CDR3 has 14 amino acids. CDR3 residues: CASTTPRFQETQYF. The CDR3 coding sequence is TGTGCCAGCACCACGCCCCGGTTCCAAGAGACCCAGTACTTC.

The rearrangement joins TRBV7-6 to TRBJ2-1; 8 bases are shared with TRBD2. Germline values: CDR1 SGHVS, CDR2 FNYEAQ. Trimming at V came to 1 base and at J to 7 bases, leaving 6 bases not matched to a gene. The CDR3 sequence is 15 residues long. Here the CDR3 reads CASSLVPGGLNEQFF. The CDR3 coding sequence is TGTGCCAGCAGCTTAGTCCCGGGGGGGCTGAATGAGCAGTTCTTC.

This chain joins TRBV3-1 and TRBJ2-1, with 11 bases aligning to TRBD2. The CDR3 runs to 13 residues. V dropped 1 base and J dropped 13; count of bases not matched to a gene: 3. Germline values: CDR1 LGHDT, CDR2 YNNKEL (reference sequence). CDR3 amino acids: CASSQGTSGLQFF. The CDR3 nucleotides are TGTGCCAGCAGCCAAGGGACTAGCGGGCTTCAGTTCTTC.